Listed below are T cell receptor beta chains from one sample, sequenced in a study of control samples from healthy donors and cancer patients. Profiled with immunoSEQ multiplex PCR; TCRdb holds only in-frame clones, not every one. The data show about 160,000 clones, 96% seen once. Source material: blood. The source is a woman in her twenties or thirties in good health. The CDR3 runs from the conserved cysteine through the conserved F or W. Fields, in order: clone size, D gene, V gene, J gene, CDR3 protein, CDR3 DNA. D genes are given only for firm matches. The size entry is marked missing in some rows and otherwise reads once, few, many or a size class.

-,TRBD2,TRBV2,TRBJ2-5,CASKEGTSGRFQETQYF,TGTGCCAGCAAAGAGGGAACTAGCGGGAGGTTTCAAGAGACCCAGTACTTC
-,-,TRBV7-6,TRBJ2-2,CASSPWAVSNTGELFF,TGTGCCAGCAGCCCCTGGGCAGTCTCGAACACCGGGGAGCTGTTTTTT
-,-,TRBV21-1,TRBJ2-1,CASSFTSGKHNEQFF,TGTGCCAGCAGCTTTACTAGCGGGAAACACAATGAGCAGTTCTTC
-,-,TRBV24-1,TRBJ1-1,CATAGTGNTEAFF,TGTGCCACCGCCGGGACGGGGAACACTGAAGCTTTCTTT
-,TRBD2,TRBV29-1,TRBJ2-2,CSVRVTSGRARTGELFF,TGCAGCGTTCGCGTGACTAGCGGGAGGGCCCGTACCGGGGAGCTGTTTTTT
-,-,TRBV2,TRBJ1-4,CASSEAPAGLNEKLFF,TGTGCCAGCAGTGAAGCGCCCGCAGGGCTTAATGAAAAACTGTTTTTT
once,-,TRBV7-9,TRBJ1-2,CASSSYTDYGYTF,TGTGCCAGCAGCTCATACACAGACTATGGCTACACCTTC
-,-,TRBV28,TRBJ2-1,CASKRHINEQFF,TGTGCCAGCAAAAGACACATCAATGAGCAGTTCTTC
once,TRBD2,TRBV7-9,TRBJ2-3,CASSLAVDETSSRTDTQYF,TGTGCCAGCAGCTTAGCAGTGGATGAGACTAGCAGTCGCACAGATACGCAGTATTTT
-,-,TRBV11-2,TRBJ1-6,CASSFYNQPGKSPLHF,TGTGCCAGCAGCTTTTACAATCAGCCTGGGAAGTCACCCCTCCACTTT
-,-,TRBV6-5,TRBJ1-2,CASSYGGANYGYTF,TGTGCCAGCAGTTACGGCGGAGCTAACTATGGCTACACCTTC
once,TRBD2,TRBV4-1,TRBJ2-7,CASSQALAGSVYEQYF,TGCGCCAGCAGCCAAGCACTAGCGGGTTCCGTCTACGAGCAGTACTTC
-,-,TRBV18,TRBJ1-1,CASSPLGAVNTEAFF,TGTGCCAGCTCACCACTCGGAGCGGTGAACACTGAAGCTTTCTTT
-,TRBD1,TRBV19,TRBJ1-6,CASSTKGADSPLHF,TGTGCCAGTAGTACTAAGGGGGCTGATTCACCCCTCCACTTT
-,-,TRBV5-4,TRBJ2-3,CASSLAGGSTDTQYF,TGTGCCAGCAGCCTGGCTGGGGGCTCGACAGATACGCAGTATTTT
-,-,TRBV29-1,TRBJ2-6,CSVDRVGESGANVLTF,TGCAGCGTTGACAGGGTTGGGGAGTCTGGGGCCAACGTCCTGACTTTC
-,-,TRBV15,TRBJ2-5,CATSGIGLGETQYF,TGTGCCACCAGCGGAATAGGGCTAGGGGAGACCCAGTACTTC
-,-,TRBV28,TRBJ1-3,CASRGSGSGNTIYF,TGTGCCAGCAGGGGGTCAGGGTCTGGAAACACCATATATTTT
-,TRBD2,TRBV5-4,TRBJ2-1,CASSLAGALQEQFF,TGTGCCAGCAGCCTAGCGGGGGCCCTACAGGAGCAGTTCTTC
-,TRBD1,TRBV28,TRBJ1-5,CASSTLIGQGVGNQPQHF,TGTGCCAGCAGCACATTGATCGGACAGGGGGTGGGCAATCAGCCCCAGCATTTT
-,TRBD2,TRBV3-1/TRBV3-2,TRBJ2-2,CASSQGLAGYTGELFF,TGTGCCAGCAGCCAGGGACTAGCGGGCTACACCGGGGAGCTGTTTTTT
-,TRBD1,TRBV18,TRBJ1-2,CASSPQRQGYGYTF,TGTGCCAGCTCACCACAAAGACAGGGGTATGGCTACACCTTC
-,-,TRBV7-8,TRBJ2-1,CASSLDFGTSLGQFF,TGTGCCAGCAGCTTAGACTTCGGGACTTCCCTCGGGCAGTTCTTC
-,-,TRBV7-9,TRBJ2-7,CASSLVDSYEQYF,TGTGCCAGCAGCTTAGTCGATTCCTACGAGCAGTACTTC
-,-,TRBV7-8,TRBJ2-7,CASSSGYGHPLSYEQYF,TGTGCCAGCAGCTCAGGGTATGGGCACCCACTTTCCTACGAGCAGTACTTC
-,-,TRBV28,TRBJ2-5,CASSSAGTSMGGETQYF,TGTGCCAGCAGTTCCGCCGGGACTTCGATGGGGGGAGAGACCCAGTACTTC
-,-,TRBV18,TRBJ1-1,CASSPPSMNTEAFF,TGTGCCAGCTCACCACCTTCGATGAACACTGAAGCTTTCTTT
-,TRBD1,TRBV18,TRBJ1-1,CASSRGRETEAFF,TGTGCCAGCTCAAGGGGGCGGGAAACTGAAGCTTTCTTT
once,TRBD2,TRBV30,TRBJ2-1,CAWSPSGLAGSHNEQFF,TGTGCCTGGAGCCCATCCGGGCTAGCGGGAAGTCACAATGAGCAGTTCTTC
once,-,TRBV23-1,TRBJ1-4,CASSQLGATNEKLFF,TGCGCCAGCAGTCAATTGGGGGCAACTAATGAAAAACTGTTTTTT
-,-,TRBV27,TRBJ2-5,CASSLLGGRETQYF,TGTGCCAGCAGTTTACTGGGGGGCCGGGAGACCCAGTACTTC
-,-,TRBV18,TRBJ1-1,CASSGTRVEAFF,TGTGCCAGCTCAGGGACGAGGGTCGAAGCTTTCTTT
-,-,TRBV11-3,TRBJ2-5,CASSLGTAATQYF,TGTGCCAGCAGCCTGGGGACTGCGGCGACCCAGTACTTC
-,-,TRBV13,TRBJ2-7,CASSLRQGIHEQYF,TGTGCCAGCAGCTTGAGGCAGGGGATTCACGAGCAGTACTTC
-,-,TRBV5-1,TRBJ1-1,CASSLQGSVAEAFF,TGCGCCAGCAGCTTACAGGGTTCCGTGGCTGAAGCTTTCTTT
-,TRBD1,TRBV14,TRBJ2-1,CASSQLRGLRNEQFF,TGTGCCAGCAGCCAACTTAGGGGGCTGCGCAATGAGCAGTTCTTC
-,-,TRBV28,TRBJ1-4,CASTNLAGAGQVELFF,TGTGCCAGCACTAACCTCGCGGGAGCGGGCCAAGTGGAACTGTTTTTT
-,TRBD1,TRBV18,TRBJ1-4,CASSRTGGNEKLFF,TGTGCCAGCTCACGTACAGGGGGAAACGAAAAACTGTTTTTT
-,TRBD1,TRBV5-8,TRBJ2-3,CASSADRGGTVRDTQYF,TGTGCCAGCAGCGCAGACCGGGGTGGGACAGTAAGAGATACGCAGTATTTT
-,-,TRBV7-9,TRBJ1-2,CASSSEKVFRYGYTF,TGTGCCAGCAGCAGTGAAAAGGTTTTCCGCTATGGCTACACCTTC
-,TRBD1,TRBV24-1,TRBJ2-3,CATSDVDRASTDTQYF,TGTGCCACCAGTGATGTCGACAGGGCAAGCACAGATACGCAGTATTTT